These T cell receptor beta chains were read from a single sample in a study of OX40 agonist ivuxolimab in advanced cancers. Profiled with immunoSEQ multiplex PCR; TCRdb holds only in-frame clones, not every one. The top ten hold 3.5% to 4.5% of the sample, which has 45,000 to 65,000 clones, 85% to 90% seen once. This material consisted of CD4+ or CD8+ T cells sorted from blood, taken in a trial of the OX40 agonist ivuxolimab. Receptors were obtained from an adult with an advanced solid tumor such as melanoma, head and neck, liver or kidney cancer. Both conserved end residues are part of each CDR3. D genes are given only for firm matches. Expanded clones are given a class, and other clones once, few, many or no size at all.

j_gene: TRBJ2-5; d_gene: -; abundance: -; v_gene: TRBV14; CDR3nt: TGTGCCAGCAGCCAAGGAATCCAAGAGACCCAGTACTTC; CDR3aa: CASSQGIQETQYF
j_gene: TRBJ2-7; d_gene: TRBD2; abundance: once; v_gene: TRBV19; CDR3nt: TGTGCCAGTAGTATGCGGGAGAAAGTCTACGAGCAGTACTTC; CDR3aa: CASSMREKVYEQYF
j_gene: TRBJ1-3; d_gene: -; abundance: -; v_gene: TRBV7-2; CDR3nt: TGTGCCAGCAGCCTTAGGGGTCAGCCTGGAAACACCATATATTTT; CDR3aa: CASSLRGQPGNTIYF
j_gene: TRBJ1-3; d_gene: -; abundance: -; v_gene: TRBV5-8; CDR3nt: TGTGCCAGCAGCTTAGTGGGCAGGTCTGGAAACACCATATATTTT; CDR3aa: CASSLVGRSGNTIYF
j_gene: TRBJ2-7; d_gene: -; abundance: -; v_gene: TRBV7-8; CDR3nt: TGTGCCAGCAGCTTACGGGGCTACGAGCAGTACTTC; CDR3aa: CASSLRGYEQYF
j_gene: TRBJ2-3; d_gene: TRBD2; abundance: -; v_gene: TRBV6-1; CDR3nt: TGTGCCAGCAGTTTCGCGGGAGCCCGCACAGATACGCAGTATTTT; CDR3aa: CASSFAGARTDTQYF
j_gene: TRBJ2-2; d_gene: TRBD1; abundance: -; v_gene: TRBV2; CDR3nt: TGTGCCAGGGGGGACAGGGGGCTGACCGGGGAGCTGTTTTTT; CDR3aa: CARGDRGLTGELFF
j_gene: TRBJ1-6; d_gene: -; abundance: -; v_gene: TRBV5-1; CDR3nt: TGCGCCAGCAGCTTGTCCGCGAAGGGCTCTAATTCACCCCTCCACTTT; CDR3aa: CASSLSAKGSNSPLHF
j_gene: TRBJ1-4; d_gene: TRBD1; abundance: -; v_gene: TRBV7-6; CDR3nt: TGTGCCAGCAGCTCAACTCCGGGACAGATTAATGAAAAACTGTTTTTT; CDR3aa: CASSSTPGQINEKLFF
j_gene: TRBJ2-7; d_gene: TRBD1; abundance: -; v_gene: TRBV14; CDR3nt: TGTGCCAGCAGCTACCGGACAGGACGCTACGAGCAGTACTTC; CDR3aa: CASSYRTGRYEQYF
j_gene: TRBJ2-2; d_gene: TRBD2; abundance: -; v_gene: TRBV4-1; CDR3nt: TGCGCCAGCAGCCAAGAGGCGGGACTAGCCTCGAACACCGGGGAGCTGTTTTTT; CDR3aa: CASSQEAGLASNTGELFF
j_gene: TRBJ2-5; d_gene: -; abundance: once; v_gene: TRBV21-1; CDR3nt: TGTGCCAGCAGATGGGCCGCACAAGAGACCCAGTACTTC; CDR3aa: CASRWAAQETQYF
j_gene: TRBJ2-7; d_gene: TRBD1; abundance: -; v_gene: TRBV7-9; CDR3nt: TGTGCCAGCAGCTACGGGACAGGGGCCTACGAGCAGTACTTC; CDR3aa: CASSYGTGAYEQYF
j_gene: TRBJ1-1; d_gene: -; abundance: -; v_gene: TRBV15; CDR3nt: TGTGCCACCAGCATTCACACGAAGGACACTGAAGCTTTCTTT; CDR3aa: CATSIHTKDTEAFF
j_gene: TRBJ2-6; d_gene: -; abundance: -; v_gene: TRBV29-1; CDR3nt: TGCAGCGTTAAGGGGGTTGGTGGGGCCAACGTCCTGACTTTC; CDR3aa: CSVKGVGGANVLTF
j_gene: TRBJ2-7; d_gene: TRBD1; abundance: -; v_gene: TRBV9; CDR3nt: TGTGCCAGCAGCGTAGATACAGGGGGCGCCTTCCCGCAGTACTTC; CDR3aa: CASSVDTGGAFPQYF
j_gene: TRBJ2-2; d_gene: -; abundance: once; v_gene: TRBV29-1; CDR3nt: TGCAGCGCCCGAACCGGGACCGTGAACACCGGGGAGCTGTTTTTT; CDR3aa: CSARTGTVNTGELFF
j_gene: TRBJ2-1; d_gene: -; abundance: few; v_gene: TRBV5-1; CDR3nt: TGCGCCAGCAGCTTGGGGACAGCCTACAATGAGCAGTTCTTC; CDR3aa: CASSLGTAYNEQFF
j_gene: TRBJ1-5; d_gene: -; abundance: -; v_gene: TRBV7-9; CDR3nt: TGTGCCAGCGGGCGACTTGGTAGCAATCAGCCCCAGCATTTT; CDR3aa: CASGRLGSNQPQHF
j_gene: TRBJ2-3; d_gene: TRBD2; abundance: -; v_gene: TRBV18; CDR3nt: TGTGCCAGCTCACCCGGGACTAGCGGGAGTTTGGATACGCAGTATTTT; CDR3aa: CASSPGTSGSLDTQYF
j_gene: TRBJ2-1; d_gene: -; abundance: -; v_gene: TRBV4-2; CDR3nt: TGTGCCAGCAGCCAAGATACGCTTTTGAATGAGCAGTTCTTC; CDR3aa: CASSQDTLLNEQFF
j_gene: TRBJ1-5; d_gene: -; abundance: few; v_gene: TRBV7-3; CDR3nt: TGTGCCAGCAGCTTAACGGGTTACGGGCAGCCCCAGCATTTT; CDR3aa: CASSLTGYGQPQHF
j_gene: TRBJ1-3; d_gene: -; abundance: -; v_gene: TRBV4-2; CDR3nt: TGTGCCAGCAGCCATCCCGGGCTAAATAACGGAAACACCATATATTTT; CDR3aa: CASSHPGLNNGNTIYF
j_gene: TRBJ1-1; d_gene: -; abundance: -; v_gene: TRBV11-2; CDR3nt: TGTGCCAGCAGTCATATTCTCCGGGCGAACACTGAAGCTTTCTTT; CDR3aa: CASSHILRANTEAFF
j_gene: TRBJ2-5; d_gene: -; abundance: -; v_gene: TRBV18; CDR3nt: TGTGCCAGCTTCCGCTTCCCAGACCAAGGGACCCAGTACTTC; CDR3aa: CASFRFPDQGTQYF
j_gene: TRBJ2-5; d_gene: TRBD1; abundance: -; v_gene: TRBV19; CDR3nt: TGTGCCAGTAGTCACAGGGGAAGAGAGACCCAGTACTTC; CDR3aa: CASSHRGRETQYF
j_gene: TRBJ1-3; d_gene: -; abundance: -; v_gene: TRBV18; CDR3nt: TGTGCCAGCTCACCAAACCAGGGCTCTGGAAACACCATATATTTT; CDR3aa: CASSPNQGSGNTIYF
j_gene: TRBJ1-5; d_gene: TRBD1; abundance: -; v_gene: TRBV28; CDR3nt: TGTGCCAGCAGAGCCGGACAGGCACAGCCCCAGCATTTT; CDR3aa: CASRAGQAQPQHF
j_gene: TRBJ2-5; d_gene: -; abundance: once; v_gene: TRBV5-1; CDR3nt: TGCGCCAGCAGCGGGGGGTATCGGGAGACCCAGTACTTC; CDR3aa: CASSGGYRETQYF
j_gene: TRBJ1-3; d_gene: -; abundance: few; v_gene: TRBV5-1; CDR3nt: TGCGCCAGCAGCTTGGGCTCGACAGCATTCTCTGGAAACACCATATATTTT; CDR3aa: CASSLGSTAFSGNTIYF
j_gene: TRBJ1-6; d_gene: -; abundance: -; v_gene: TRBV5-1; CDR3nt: TGCGCCAGCAGCTTTATAGAAGGGCCTAATTCACCCCTCCACTTT; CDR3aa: CASSFIEGPNSPLHF
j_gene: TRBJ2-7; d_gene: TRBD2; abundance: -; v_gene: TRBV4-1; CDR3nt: TGCGCCAGCAGCCAAGGGCTCGCGGGAGGGCCCTACGAGCAGTACTTC; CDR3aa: CASSQGLAGGPYEQYF
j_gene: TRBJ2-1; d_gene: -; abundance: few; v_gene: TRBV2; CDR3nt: TGTGCCACCTCAGGACGGACTTCTAATGAGCAGTTCTTC; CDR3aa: CATSGRTSNEQFF
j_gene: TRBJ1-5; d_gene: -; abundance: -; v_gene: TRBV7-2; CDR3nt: TGTGCCAGCAGCTTAGTGCCAGGTGGCAATCAGCCCCAGCATTTT; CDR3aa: CASSLVPGGNQPQHF
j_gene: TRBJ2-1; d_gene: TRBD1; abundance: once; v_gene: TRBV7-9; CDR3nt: TGTGCCAGCAGCTTAGGACAGGGGAGCTCCTACAATGAGCAGTTCTTC; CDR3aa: CASSLGQGSSYNEQFF
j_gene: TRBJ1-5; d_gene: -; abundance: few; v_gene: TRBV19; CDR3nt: TGTGCCAGTAGTATAGGGCAGAGCAATCAGCCCCAGCATTTT; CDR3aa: CASSIGQSNQPQHF
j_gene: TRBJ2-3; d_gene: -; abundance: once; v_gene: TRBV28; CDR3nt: TGTGCCAGCAGTTTAGGAGACCTCAGTAGCACAGATACGCAGTATTTT; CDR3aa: CASSLGDLSSTDTQYF
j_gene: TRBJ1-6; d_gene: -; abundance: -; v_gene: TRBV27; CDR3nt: TGTGCCAGCAGTTTTCAGGATTCACCCCTCCACTTT; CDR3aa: CASSFQDSPLHF
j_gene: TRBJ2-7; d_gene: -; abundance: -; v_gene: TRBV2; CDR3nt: TGTGCCGCCGGGGACCAGTCTTACGAGCAGTACTTC; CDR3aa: CAAGDQSYEQYF
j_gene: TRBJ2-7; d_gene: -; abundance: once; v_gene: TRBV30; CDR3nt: TGTGCCTGGAGGGCGTGGGCTGTCACTAGCGAGCAGTACTTC; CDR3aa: CAWRAWAVTSEQYF
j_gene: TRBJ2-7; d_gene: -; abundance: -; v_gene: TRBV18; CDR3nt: TGTGCCAGCTCACCTTTGGCGGACTACGAGCAGTACTTC; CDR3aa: CASSPLADYEQYF
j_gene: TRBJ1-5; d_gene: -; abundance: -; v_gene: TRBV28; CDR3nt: TGTGCCAGCAGTTTATTGGGTCAGGGAAGACAGCCCCAGCATTTT; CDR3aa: CASSLLGQGRQPQHF
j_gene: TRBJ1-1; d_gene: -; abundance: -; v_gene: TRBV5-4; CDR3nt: TGTGCCAGCAGCTCCGGAGACAGGTTCTCTGAAGCTTTCTTT; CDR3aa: CASSSGDRFSEAFF
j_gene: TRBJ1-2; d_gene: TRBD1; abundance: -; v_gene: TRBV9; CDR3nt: TGTGCCAGCAGCGAGACTCCGGGACAGGGCGGCGGCTACACCTTC; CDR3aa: CASSETPGQGGGYTF
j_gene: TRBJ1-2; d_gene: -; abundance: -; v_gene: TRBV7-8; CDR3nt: TGTGCCAGCAGCCAGGAGGGGGGGAGCTATGGCTACACCTTC; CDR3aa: CASSQEGGSYGYTF